This T cell receptor (beta chain) was sequenced during a study of T-cell memory formation after mild COVID-19. A 5'RACE reaction primed in the constant segment made cDNA libraries of TCR alpha and TCR beta, and these carried sample barcodes and UMIs. MiXCR, applied by TCRdb to the 5' RACE reads, yields one record per CDR3 protein. The data show hundreds of thousands of distinct CDR3 sequences, approximately 29% seen once. The V segment lost 6 bases and the J segment 1 base; nucleotides outside the gene matches: 7. Germline CDR1 and CDR2: SGHTA and FQGNSA. The length of the CDR3 is 15 residues. This clonotype was recorded a few times. Its antigen is unknown. The study's findings and limits: For contracting clones, CD4+ ones sat mainly in CM and EM, CD8+ in EMRA. Some responding clones appeared in pre-infection memory, suggesting cross-reactive memory joined.

J is TRBJ2-7 and V is TRBV7-2; 9 nucleotides match TRBD2. The clonotype was recovered from an adult woman who had mild COVID-19 (a few samples of this study predate the infection). Cell type and time point are not known. The sample consisted of PBMCs or a T cell subset sorted from them (not recorded which). CDR3 region: CASSFTAGGSYEQYF. CDR3 DNA: TGTGCCAGCAGTTTTACGGCGGGAGGGTCCTACGAGCAGTACTTC. The full variable domain, its missing parts supplied by reference TRBV7-2 and TRBJ2-7, is GAGVSQSPSNKVTEKGKDVELRCDPISGHTALYWYRQSLGQGLEFLIYFQGNSAPDKSGLPSDRFSAERTGGSVSTLTIQRTQQEDSAVYLCASSFTAGGSYEQYFGPGTRLTVT.